What follows are 5 T cell receptor beta chains derived from one specimen sequenced in a study of cytomegalovirus exposure and HLA in healthy donors. Here immunoSEQ multiplex PCR was the method, and the copy in TCRdb shows in-frame clones only, minus some. Of around 170,000 clones listed, around 85% are singletons. The specimen was PBMCs. These receptors all stem from a man younger than 35 in good health and CMV-seropositive.

V gene TRBV28 combines with J gene TRBJ2-5; D not resolved. The CDR3 is 12 amino acids. Germline loops: CDR1 MDHEN, CDR2 SYDVKM. The V and J ends lost 8 bases and 2 bases respectively, with 9 bases between them. Here the CDR3 DNA reads TGTGCCAGCGGCGCAGCGCAAGAGACCCAGTACTTC. Translating gives CASGAAQETQYF.

V usage is TRBV7-3 and J usage is TRBJ2-1, with D tentatively TRBD1 (6 bases). Trimming pared 5 bases from V and 0 bases from J, leaving 11 bases between. Per germline, CDR1 SGHTA and CDR2 FQGTGA. CDR3 length: 15 amino acids. The DNA for the CDR3 is TGTGCCAGCAGCCCGGACAGCAACTCCTACAATGAGCAGTTCTTC. This encodes CASSPDSNSYNEQFF.

This chain links TRBV28 with TRBJ2-2, with 8 bases identical to TRBD2. The germline CDR1 and CDR2 sequences are MDHEN and SYDVKM. With V trimmed by 5 bases and J by 4 bases, 6 bases remained unmatched. The CDR3 totals 15 residues. CDR3 in DNA: TGTGCCAGCAGTAGCGGGAGTATCGGCACCGGGGAGCTGTTTTTT. Its protein is CASSSGSIGTGELFF.

The chain links TRBV19 to TRBJ2-7, with 7 bases matching TRBD2. J gave up 4 bases and V 6 bases, and 12 bases lay outside the gene matches. Germline V gene sequence: CDR1 LNHDA, CDR2 SQIVND (reference sequence). The CDR3 is 15 amino acids. This CDR3 reads CASSNQPGGGYEQYF. CDR3 bases: TGTGCCAGTAGCAACCAACCGGGAGGAGGGTACGAGCAGTACTTC.

This clone is a singleton in its sample. This sequence joins TRBV7-9 and TRBJ1-4; 8 nucleotides align to TRBD1. This CDR3 has 15 amino acids. V lost 5 bases to trimming and J lost 4 bases; unmatched junction nucleotides: 6. Germline CDR1 SEHNR, CDR2 FQNEAQ (reference sequence). The CDR3 spells CASSPGQGLNEKLFF. CDR3 nucleotide sequence: TGTGCCAGCAGCCCTGGACAGGGCCTTAATGAAAAACTGTTTTTT.